The sequence of this TCR beta chain was determined in a study of sequential checkpoint blockade in melanoma. The CDR3 runs 14 residues. Germline V CDR1 and CDR2: GTSNPN, SVGIG (reference sequence). Losses at the gene ends were 5 bases for V and 1 base for J; bases not matched to a gene: 5. The method was immunoSEQ multiplex PCR; TCRdb's version includes in-frame clones alone and lacks a portion of them. The sample includes under 20,000 clones, roughly 74% of them seen just once. The treatment denotes: randomized to nivolumab then ipilimumab (arm A) or the reverse (arm B). DNA-damaging chemotherapy had not been given to any patient beforehand. Sorted cells were live CD3+CD8+, lacking CD19 and CD56, from PBMCs.

The clonotype was recovered from a human donor with melanoma. The chain recombines TRBV30 with TRBJ1-1; 9 bases agree with TRBD1. The sample in question was CD8+ T cells sorted from blood (inferred from file names), obtained from a patient given nivolumab and ipilimumab in sequence. The CDR3 bases are TGTGCCTGGGGGGACAGGGATCGGAACACTGAAGCTTTCTTT. It specifies CAWGDRDRNTEAFF.